The next 18 T cell receptor beta chains were all read from a single sample in a study of vaccination and CD4 T cells after COVID-19. No cognate antigen is known for these TCRs. Treatment here: approximately 9-day PBMC culture with coronavirus spike peptide pools or control peptides (ViraFEST assay). Once obtained from cultured CD4+ T cells, the DNA was sequenced using the Oncomine TCR Beta short-read assay. One entry per CDR3 protein results from TCRdb running MiXCR on the PCR reads. Among some 11,000 distinct CDR3 sequences listed, about 38% were seen once. The sample here was CD4+ T cells from blood, cultured in vitro, taken after SARS-CoV-2 vaccination. These receptors were taken from a human donor who had recovered from COVID-19.

This clonotype was found a few times. The chain carries TRBV28 and TRBJ2-2, with a possible D match to TRBD2 (7 bases). Germline CDR1 reads MDHEN; CDR2 reads SYDVKM. Deletions cut 8 bases from V and 7 bases from J, with 17 bases between. The CDR3 consists of 14 residues. The CDR3 DNA sequence: TGTGCCAGCCGATCCGGGGGGCAGGGCGGGGAGCTGTTTTTT. It codes for CASRSGGQGGELFF.

The chain has TRBV6-2 or TRBV6-3 and TRBJ1-1; D remains unclear. The V end was cut by 5 bases, the J end by 4 bases, with 14 bases between. Germline CDR1 MNHEY, CDR2 SVGEGT. CDR3 length: 14 amino acids. The CDR3 loop is CASSRGPRGTEAFF. The DNA of the CDR3 is TGTGCCAGCAGTCGGGGTCCGAGAGGCACTGAAGCTTTCTTT.

V is TRBV15 and J is TRBJ2-1; maybe TRBD2 (6 bases). V was pared by 5 bases and J by 7 bases, with 12 bases between. Germline loops: CDR1 LNHNV, CDR2 YYDKDF (reference sequence). This CDR3 contains 13 residues. This chain's CDR3 is CATSGKTSNEQFF. For the CDR3, the DNA is TGTGCCACCAGCGGGAAGACTAGTAATGAGCAGTTCTTC.

This clonotype showed up just once. The J gene is TRBJ1-5, the V gene TRBV7-6; 9 bases map to TRBD1. This CDR3 has 16 amino acids. V shed 2 bases and J 4 bases; nucleotides not matched to a gene: 6. CDR1 SGHVS and CDR2 FNYEAQ come from the germline V gene. The CDR3 nucleotides are TGTGCCAGCAGCTTAACCCCGGGGACAGGGAATCAGCCCCAGCATTTT. This translates into CASSLTPGTGNQPQHF.

This clonotype has only one observation. The chain combines TRBV11-2 with TRBJ1-1; D is unclear. The V gene lost 1 base and the J gene lost 4 bases, with 10 bases spanning the gap. Germline V gives CDR1 SGHAT, CDR2 FQNNGV. The CDR3 runs 14 residues. The CDR3 region has the DNA TGTGCCAGCAGCTTAGGCCCCCCCCCCACTGAAGCTTTCTTT. Amino acids: CASSLGPPPTEAFF.

The chain links TRBV9 to TRBJ2-7; D remains ambiguous. The V and J ends lost 4 bases and 6 bases respectively, with 14 bases between them. There are 13 residues in the CDR3. Germline CDR1 is SGDLS and CDR2 is YYNGEE. CDR3 sequence (DNA): TGTGCCAGCAGCTCCGGACGCCTCGGCGAGCAGTACTTC. This gives the protein CASSSGRLGEQYF. Full variable domain (missing parts from reference TRBV9 and TRBJ2-7): DSGVTQTPKHLITATGQRVTLRCSPRSGDLSVYWYQQSLDQGLQFLIQYYNGEERAKGNILERFSAQQFPDLHSELNLSSLELGDSALYFCASSSGRLGEQYFGPGTRLTVT.

Only a few counts were recorded for this clonotype. CDR3 loop: CASRIAGGGNTEAFF. The DNA of the CDR3 is TGTGCCAGCAGGATAGCAGGGGGCGGGAACACTGAAGCTTTCTTT. The chain combines TRBV28 with TRBJ1-1; 8 bases are a match to TRBD1. From germline, CDR1 is MDHEN and CDR2 SYDVKM. V lost 6 bases, J lost 1 base, and 7 bases stayed unmatched. CDR3 length: 15 residues.

This clonotype is categorized as large. The chain employs TRBV6-1 and TRBJ2-6, with a weak D call TRBD1 (5 bases). This CDR3 is built from 17 residues. The V gene lost 7 bases and the J gene lost 0 bases, with 16 bases spanning the gap. Germline lookup yields CDR1 MNHNS and CDR2 SASEGT. CDR3 sequence: CASKRIQGNSGANVLTF. For the CDR3, the DNA is TGTGCCAGCAAAAGGATCCAGGGCAACTCTGGGGCCAACGTCCTGACTTTC.

This chain links TRBV28 with TRBJ1-1; D is ambiguous. V was shortened by 6 bases and J by 0 bases, with 20 bases between the two germline ends. Per the germline V gene, CDR1 is MDHEN and CDR2 is SYDVKM. The CDR3 totals 17 residues. The CDR3: CASSLGGPVTLNTEAFF. The CDR3, as DNA: TGTGCCAGCAGCCTTGGAGGGCCCGTTACCCTGAACACTGAAGCTTTCTTT.

This chain links TRBV20-1 with TRBJ1-2, with unresolved D. V was pared by 6 bases and J by 2 bases, with 16 bases between. The CDR3 is 14 amino acids. CDR1 and CDR2 from the germline V gene are DFQATT and SNEGSKA (reference sequence). CDR3 residues: CSANFGGGNYGYTF. The DNA for the CDR3 is TGCAGTGCGAATTTCGGAGGCGGAAACTATGGCTACACCTTC.

The V and J genes are TRBV6-1 and TRBJ1-1; 7 nucleotides match TRBD1. Germline CDR1 is MNHNS and CDR2 is SASEGT. J lost 1 base, V lost 6 bases, and 5 bases had no gene match. The CDR3 is 14 residues long. The CDR3 spells CASRRWTGNTEAFF. CDR3 DNA: TGTGCCAGCAGACGATGGACAGGGAACACTGAAGCTTTCTTT.

As DNA, the CDR3 is TGTGCCAGCAGGCCAACAGGGGTAGGTAGTTCACCCCTCCACTTT. It specifies CASRPTGVGSSPLHF. This rearrangement joins TRBV28 to TRBJ1-6; 7 bases map to TRBD1. CDR3 length equals 15 residues. Germline V gene lookup returns CDR1 MDHEN and CDR2 SYDVKM. V lost 6 bases to trimming and J lost 9 bases; unmatched junction nucleotides: 11.

The chain links TRBV20-1 to TRBJ1-1; D gene unclear. CDR3 length: 12 amino acids. The germline V gene has CDR1 DFQATT and CDR2 SNEGSKA (reference sequence). Trimming removed 6 bases from V and 1 base from J, with 9 bases in between. The CDR3 region is CSASRPNTEAFF. The CDR3 DNA sequence: TGCAGTGCATCGAGACCGAACACTGAAGCTTTCTTT.

The V gene is TRBV18, the J gene TRBJ2-4, with D hard to call. The CDR3 spans 13 residues. Trimming pared 2 bases from V and 7 bases from J, leaving 9 bases between. CDR1 is KGHSH, CDR2 LQKENI, per germline. The CDR3 DNA follows: TGTGCCAGCTCACCAACCCCCGGGAACATTCAGTACTTC. This gives the protein CASSPTPGNIQYF.

V and J are TRBV14 and TRBJ2-1, with D possibly being TRBD2 (5 bases). CDR3 length: 13 amino acids. Germline CDR1 reads SGHDN; CDR2 reads FVKESK. The ends were cut back, 5 bases at V and 0 bases at J, with 5 bases in the middle. CDR3 protein: CASSGSSYNEQFF. DNA of the CDR3: TGTGCCAGCAGCGGGAGCTCCTACAATGAGCAGTTCTTC.

The chain links TRBV7-8 to TRBJ1-5; D gene unclear. With 4 bases removed from V and 0 bases from J, the gap between germline ends came to 7 bases. Germline V gene data show CDR1 as SGHVS and CDR2 as FQNEAQ. This CDR3 contains 14 residues. CDR3 protein: CASSSSLSNQPQHF. The CDR3 DNA is TGTGCCAGCAGCTCCTCCCTTAGCAATCAGCCCCAGCATTTT.

This chain uses TRBV6-2 or TRBV6-3 with TRBJ1-5, with no clear D. Per germline, CDR1 MNHEY and CDR2 SVGEGT. Trimming shortened V by 2 bases and J by 2 bases, and 7 bases separated the two germline ends. This CDR3 has 14 residues. The CDR3, as DNA: TGTGCCAGCAGTTACAGTGGGGGCAATCAGCCCCAGCATTTT. The encoded protein is CASSYSGGNQPQHF.

By share, this clonotype ranks as large. This rearrangement joins TRBV27 to TRBJ2-7, with D possibly matching TRBD1 (5 bases). The V end was cut by 2 bases, the J end by 0 bases, with 11 bases between. Per germline, CDR1 MNHEY and CDR2 SMNVEV (reference sequence). This CDR3 is 15 amino acids long. CDR3 loop: CASSLRGQSSYEQYF. The CDR3 DNA is TGTGCCAGCAGTTTAAGGGGCCAGAGCTCCTACGAGCAGTACTTC.